Listed here is a single T cell receptor (beta chain). No antigen is known for it. The data derive from a study of cytomegalovirus exposure and HLA in healthy donors. Study findings and constraints: A later analysis linked a missense DCLRE1C variant to TCR beta V- and J-gene trimming.

Trimming cost V 6 bases and J 4 bases, with 23 bases left between them. This CDR3 spans 16 amino acids. From germline, CDR1 is SGHTS and CDR2 YDEGEE. The PCR contained 60 Vbeta and 13 Jbeta primers. Profiling relied on immunoSEQ multiplex PCR, and the TCRdb table lists in-frame clones only, not all of them. Of some 110,000 clones in the sample, about 80% were seen once. The chain combines TRBV5-8 with TRBJ2-7; tentative D call: TRBD2 (7 bases). The sequence was collected from a man aged 30-40 years in good health and CMV-seronegative. Sequenced: PBMCs. The DNA for the CDR3 is TGTGCCAGCACCCGAGGGGGGGGCATCCTTGGTTACGAGCAGTACTTC. Translated, it gives CASTRGGGILGYEQYF.